This paragraph covers one T cell receptor beta chain sequence. The target antigen is unknown. A second PCR of about 7 to 12 cycles used a sample-barcoded 5' primer and a J-beta primer mix. Every single cDNA molecule received a tag from a template-switch adaptor with 12 random nucleotides. TCRdb itself ran the 5' RACE reads through MiXCR, one entry per CDR3 protein. The table has about 1.4 million distinct CDR3 sequences, roughly 59% seen once. Per sample, a minimum of 6 million PBMCs were isolated. V lost 4 bases, J lost 6 bases, and 16 bases lay in between. Germline V gene data show CDR1 as SGHKS and CDR2 as YYEKEE (reference sequence). The CDR3 totals 14 residues. The data were taken from a study of blood T cells in healthy people across ages. General observations from the study: Per million T cells, TCR beta diversity dropped about linearly as age rose.

The material sequenced was blood. The receptor was isolated from a man younger than 30 in good health. The rearrangement links TRBV5-5 to TRBJ1-1; D perhaps matches TRBD1 (6 bases). The CDR3 reads CASSGSRYRAEAFF. The CDR3 coding sequence is TGTGCCAGCAGCGGATCTCGCTACAGGGCTGAAGCTTTCTTT. The entire variable domain, with the rest obtained from reference TRBV5-5 and TRBJ1-1, is as follows: DAGVTQSPTHLIKTRGQQVTLRCSPISGHKSVSWYQQVLGQGPQFIFQYYEKEERGRGNFPDRFSARQFPNYSSELNVNALLLGDSALYLCASSGSRYRAEAFFGQGTRLTVV.